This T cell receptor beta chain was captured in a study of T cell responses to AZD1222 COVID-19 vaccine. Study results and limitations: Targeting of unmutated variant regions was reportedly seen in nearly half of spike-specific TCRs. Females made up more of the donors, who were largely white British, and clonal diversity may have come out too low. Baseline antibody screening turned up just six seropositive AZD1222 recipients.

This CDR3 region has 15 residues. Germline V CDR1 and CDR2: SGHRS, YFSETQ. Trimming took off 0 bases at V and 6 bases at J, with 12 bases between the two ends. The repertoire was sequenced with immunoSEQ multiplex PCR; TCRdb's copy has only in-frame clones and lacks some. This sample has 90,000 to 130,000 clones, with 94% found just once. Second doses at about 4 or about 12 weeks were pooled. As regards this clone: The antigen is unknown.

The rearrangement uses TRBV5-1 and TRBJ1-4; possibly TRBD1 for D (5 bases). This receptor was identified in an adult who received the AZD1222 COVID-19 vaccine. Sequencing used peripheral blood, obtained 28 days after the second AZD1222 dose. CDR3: CASSLAVGVDEKLFF. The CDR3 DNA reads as TGCGCCAGCAGCTTGGCCGTAGGGGTGGATGAAAAACTGTTTTTT.